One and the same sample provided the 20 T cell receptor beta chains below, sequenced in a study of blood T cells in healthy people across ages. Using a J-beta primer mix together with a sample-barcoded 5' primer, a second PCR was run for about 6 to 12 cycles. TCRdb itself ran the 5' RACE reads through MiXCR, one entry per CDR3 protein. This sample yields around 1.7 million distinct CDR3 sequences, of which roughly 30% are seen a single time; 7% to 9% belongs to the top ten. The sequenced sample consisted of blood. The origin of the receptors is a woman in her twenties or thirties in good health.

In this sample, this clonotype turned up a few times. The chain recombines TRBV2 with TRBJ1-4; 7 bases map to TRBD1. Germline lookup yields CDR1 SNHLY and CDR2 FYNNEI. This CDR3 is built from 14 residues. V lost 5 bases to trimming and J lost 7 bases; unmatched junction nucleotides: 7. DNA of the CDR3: TGTGCCAGCAGTCGACAGGGCTTTTCTGAAAAACTGTTTTTT. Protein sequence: CASSRQGFSEKLFF.

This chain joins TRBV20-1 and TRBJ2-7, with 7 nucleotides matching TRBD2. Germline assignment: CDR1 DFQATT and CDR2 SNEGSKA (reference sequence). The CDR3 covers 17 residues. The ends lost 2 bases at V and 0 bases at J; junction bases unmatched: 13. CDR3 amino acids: CSARYLLTSAHSYEQYF. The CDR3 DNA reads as TGCAGTGCTAGATACCTCCTCACTAGCGCCCACTCCTACGAGCAGTACTTC.

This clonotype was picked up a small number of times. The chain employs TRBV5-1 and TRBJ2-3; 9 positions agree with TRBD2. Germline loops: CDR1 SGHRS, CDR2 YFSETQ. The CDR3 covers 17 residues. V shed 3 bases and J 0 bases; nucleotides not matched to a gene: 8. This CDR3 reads CASSSRLAAASTDTQYF. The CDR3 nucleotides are TGCGCCAGCAGCTCGAGACTAGCGGCGGCTAGCACAGATACGCAGTATTTT.

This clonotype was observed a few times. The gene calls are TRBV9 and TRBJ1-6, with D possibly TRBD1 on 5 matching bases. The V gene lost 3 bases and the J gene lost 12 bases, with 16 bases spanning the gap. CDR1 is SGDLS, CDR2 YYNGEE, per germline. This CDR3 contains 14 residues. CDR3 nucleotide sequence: TGTGCCAGCAGCGCGCAGGGTGGTGTTGAACCCCTCCACTTT. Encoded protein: CASSAQGGVEPLHF.

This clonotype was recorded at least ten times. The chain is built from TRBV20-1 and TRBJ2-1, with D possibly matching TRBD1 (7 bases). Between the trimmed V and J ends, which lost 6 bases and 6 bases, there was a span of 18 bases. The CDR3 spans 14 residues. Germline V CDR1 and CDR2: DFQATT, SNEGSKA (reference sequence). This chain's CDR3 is CSAFRRGPINEQFF. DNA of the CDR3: TGCAGTGCCTTCCGGAGGGGGCCGATCAATGAGCAGTTCTTC.

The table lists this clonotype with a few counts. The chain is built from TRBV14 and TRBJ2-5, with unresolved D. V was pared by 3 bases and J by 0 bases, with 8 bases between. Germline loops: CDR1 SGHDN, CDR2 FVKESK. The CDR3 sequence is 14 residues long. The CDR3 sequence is CASSHLVYQETQYF. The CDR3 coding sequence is TGTGCCAGCAGCCATTTGGTGTACCAAGAGACCCAGTACTTC.

CDR3 nucleotides: TGTGCCAGCAGCTTGGTCGGGGGGCGTCTCACTGAAGCTTTCTTT. Translating gives CASSLVGGRLTEAFF. This rearrangement joins TRBV5-5 to TRBJ1-1; D may be TRBD1 (6 bases). CDR1 is SGHKS and CDR2 is YYEKEE in the germline V gene (reference sequence). V lost 0 bases and J 4 bases, leaving 13 bases between the germline ends. The CDR3 sequence is 15 residues long.

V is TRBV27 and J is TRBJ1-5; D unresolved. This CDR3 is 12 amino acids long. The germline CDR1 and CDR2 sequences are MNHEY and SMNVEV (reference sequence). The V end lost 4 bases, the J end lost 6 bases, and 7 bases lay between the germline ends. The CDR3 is CASSSPCQPQHF. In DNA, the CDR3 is TGTGCCAGCAGTTCCCCATGTCAGCCCCAGCATTTT.

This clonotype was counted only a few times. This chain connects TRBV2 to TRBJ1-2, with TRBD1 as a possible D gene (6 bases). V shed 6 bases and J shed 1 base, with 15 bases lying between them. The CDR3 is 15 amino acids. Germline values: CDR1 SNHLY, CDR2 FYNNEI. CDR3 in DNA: TGTGCCAGCAGCCGGGACACGTCAGATAACTATGGCTACACCTTC. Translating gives CASSRDTSDNYGYTF.

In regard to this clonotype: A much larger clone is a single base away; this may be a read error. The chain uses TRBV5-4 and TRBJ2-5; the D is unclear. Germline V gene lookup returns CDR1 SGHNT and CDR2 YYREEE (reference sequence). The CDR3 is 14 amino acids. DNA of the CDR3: TGTGCCAGCAGCACCAGAGCCACACCCGGCGAGCAGCACTTC. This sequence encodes CASSTRATPGEQHF.

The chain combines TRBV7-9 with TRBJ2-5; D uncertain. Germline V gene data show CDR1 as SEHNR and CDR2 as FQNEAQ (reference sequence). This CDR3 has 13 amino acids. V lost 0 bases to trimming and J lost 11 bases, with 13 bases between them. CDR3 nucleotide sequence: TGTGCCAGCAGCTTAGCCTCGAGTGGTGAGCAGTACTTC. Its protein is CASSLASSGEQYF. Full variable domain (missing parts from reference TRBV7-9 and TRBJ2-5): DTGVSQNPRHKITKRGQNVTFRCDPISEHNRLYWYRQTLGQGPEFLTYFQNEAQLEKSRLLSDRFSAERPKGSFSTLEIQRTEQGDSAMYLCASSLASSGEQYFGPGTRLLVL.

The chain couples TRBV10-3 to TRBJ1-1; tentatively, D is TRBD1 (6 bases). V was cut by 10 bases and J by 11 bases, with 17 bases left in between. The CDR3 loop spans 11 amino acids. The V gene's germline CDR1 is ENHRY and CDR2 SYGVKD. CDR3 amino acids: CATRERTAAFF. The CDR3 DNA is TGTGCCACCCGAGAGCGGACAGCGGCTTTCTTT.

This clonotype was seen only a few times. The CDR3 region is CASSDSGRPPYGYTF. CDR3 sequence (DNA): TGTGCCAGCAGTGACTCGGGCAGACCGCCCTATGGCTACACCTTC. The chain uses TRBV6-4 and TRBJ1-2; the D is unclear. The CDR3 loop spans 15 amino acids. CDR1 and CDR2 from the germline V gene are MRHNA and SNTAGT. V was cut by 0 bases and J by 4 bases, with 12 bases left in between.

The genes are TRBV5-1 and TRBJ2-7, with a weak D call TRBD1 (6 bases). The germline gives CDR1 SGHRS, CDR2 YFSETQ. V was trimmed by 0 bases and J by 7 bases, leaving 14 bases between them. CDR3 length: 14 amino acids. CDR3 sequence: CASSLGPTQGEQYF. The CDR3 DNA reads TGCGCCAGCAGCTTGGGCCCCACCCAGGGGGAGCAGTACTTC.

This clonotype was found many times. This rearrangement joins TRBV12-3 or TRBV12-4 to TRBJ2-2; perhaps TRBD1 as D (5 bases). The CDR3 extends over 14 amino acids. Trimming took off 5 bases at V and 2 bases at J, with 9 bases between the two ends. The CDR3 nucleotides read TGTGCCAGCAGTGTCACAGGAAACACCGGGGAGCTGTTTTTT. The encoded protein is CASSVTGNTGELFF.

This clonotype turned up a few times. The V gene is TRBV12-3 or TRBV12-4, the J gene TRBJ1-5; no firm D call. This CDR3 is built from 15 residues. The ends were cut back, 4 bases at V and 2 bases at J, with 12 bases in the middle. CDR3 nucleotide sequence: TGTGCCAGCAGTTCTAGAAATTTGGGCAATCAGCCCCAGCATTTT. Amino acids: CASSSRNLGNQPQHF.

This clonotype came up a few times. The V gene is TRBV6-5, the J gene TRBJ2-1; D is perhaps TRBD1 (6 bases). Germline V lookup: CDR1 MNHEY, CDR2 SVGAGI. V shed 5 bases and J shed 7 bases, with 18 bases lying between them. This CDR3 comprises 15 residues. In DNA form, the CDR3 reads TGTGCCAGCAGTGTAGACAGGAGTCAGGCGAATGAGCAGTTCTTC. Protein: CASSVDRSQANEQFF.

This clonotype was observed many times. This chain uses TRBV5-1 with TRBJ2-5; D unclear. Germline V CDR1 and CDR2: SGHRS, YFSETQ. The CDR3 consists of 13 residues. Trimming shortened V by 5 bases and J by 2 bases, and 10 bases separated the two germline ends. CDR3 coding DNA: TGCGCCAGCAGGCCTTCTGATCAAGAGACCCAGTACTTC. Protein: CASRPSDQETQYF.

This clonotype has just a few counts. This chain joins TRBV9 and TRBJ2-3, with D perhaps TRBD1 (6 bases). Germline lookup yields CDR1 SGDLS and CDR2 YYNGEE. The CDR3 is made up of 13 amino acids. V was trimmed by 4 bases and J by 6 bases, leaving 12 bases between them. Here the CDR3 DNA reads TGTGCCAGCAGCCCCAACAGGGATGATACGCAGTATTTT. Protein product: CASSPNRDDTQYF.

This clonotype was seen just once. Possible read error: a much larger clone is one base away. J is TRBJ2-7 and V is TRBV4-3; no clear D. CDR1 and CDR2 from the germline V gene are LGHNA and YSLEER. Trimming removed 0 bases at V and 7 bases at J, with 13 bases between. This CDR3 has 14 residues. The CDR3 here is CASSQDDPRNEQYF. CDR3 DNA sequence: TGCGCCAGCAGCCAAGATGACCCTAGGAATGAGCAGTACTTC.